This T cell receptor (beta chain) was identified in a study of blood T cell repertoires in COVID-19. Study at large: Acute-phase and convalescent COVID-19 samples originated in the United States, Italy and Spain. The analysed material was cDNA or gDNA that came from T cells, B-cell-depleted T cells, or PBMCs.

Authors' methods: Amplification with reference gene primers provided the estimates of nucleated cell counts. Method: immunoSEQ multiplex PCR; TCRdb's copy keeps in-frame clones and lacks some. The V and J calls and the clone size are those of that table, but D and trimming were determined from the DNA. The sample contains under 150,000 clones, over 75% of which appear only once. This CDR3 has 11 residues. Germline V CDR1 and CDR2: SQVTM, ANQGSEA. V trimming: 4 bases; J trimming: 10 bases; junction bases outside the gene matches: 3. The chain joins TRBV29-1 to TRBJ2-1, with 8 bases lining up with TRBD2. Sample: peripheral blood. This receptor was taken from a man at least 80 years old with acute or convalescent COVID-19. The CDR3 DNA sequence: TGCAGCGTTGTGACTAGCGTCGAGCAGTTCTTC. This encodes CSVVTSVEQFF.